This TCR beta chain was obtained from a study of blood T cell repertoires in COVID-19. As for the study in general: The study drew acute and convalescent COVID-19 samples from the United States, Italy and Spain. The analysed material was cDNA or gDNA that came from T cells, B-cell-depleted T cells, or PBMCs.

The CDR3 consists of 16 residues. CDR1 is MNHNY, CDR2 SVGAGI, per germline (reference sequence). Trimming removed 0 bases at V and 2 bases at J, with 8 bases between. Original analysis: Estimates of nucleated cell counts were drawn from the amplification of reference gene primers. Sequencing used immunoSEQ multiplex PCR; TCRdb keeps in-frame clones, though not all of them. The DNA gave D and trimming, while V, J and clone size come from that table. The data show tens of thousands of clones, almost 90% seen once. The chain uses TRBV6-6 and TRBJ2-6; D remains ambiguous. The sequencing sample was made of peripheral blood. The receptor comes from a man between 65 and 85 years old with acute or convalescent COVID-19. Here the CDR3 DNA reads TGTGCCAGCAGTTACTCGGTCGGTGCTGGGGCCAACGTCCTGACTTTC. Translation gives CASSYSVGAGANVLTF.